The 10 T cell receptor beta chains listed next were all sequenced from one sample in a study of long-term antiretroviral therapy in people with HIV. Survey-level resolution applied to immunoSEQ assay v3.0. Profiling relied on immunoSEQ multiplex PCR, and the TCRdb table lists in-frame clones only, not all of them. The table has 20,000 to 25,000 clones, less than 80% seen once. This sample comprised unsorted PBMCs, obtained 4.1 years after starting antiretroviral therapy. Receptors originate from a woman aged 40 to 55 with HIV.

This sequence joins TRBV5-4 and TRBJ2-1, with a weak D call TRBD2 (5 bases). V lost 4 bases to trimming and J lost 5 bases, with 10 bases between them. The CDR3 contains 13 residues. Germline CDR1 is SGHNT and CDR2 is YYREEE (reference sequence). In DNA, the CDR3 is TGTGCCAGCAGCCCGGAGGCACACAATGAGCAGTTCTTC. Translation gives CASSPEAHNEQFF.

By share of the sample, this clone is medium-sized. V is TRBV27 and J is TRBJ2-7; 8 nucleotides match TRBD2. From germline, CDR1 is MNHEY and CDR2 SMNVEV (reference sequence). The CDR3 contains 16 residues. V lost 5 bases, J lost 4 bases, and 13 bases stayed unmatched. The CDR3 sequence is CASSLGGGGRWYEQYF. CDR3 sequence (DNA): TGTGCCAGCAGTCTAGGTGGGGGCGGGAGGTGGTACGAGCAGTACTTC.

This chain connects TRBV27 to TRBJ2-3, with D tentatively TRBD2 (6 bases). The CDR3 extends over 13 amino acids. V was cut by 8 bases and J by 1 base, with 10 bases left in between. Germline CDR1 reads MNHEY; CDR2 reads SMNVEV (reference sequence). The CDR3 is CASRLGGTDTQYF. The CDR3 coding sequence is TGTGCCAGCCGACTAGGGGGCACAGATACGCAGTATTTT.

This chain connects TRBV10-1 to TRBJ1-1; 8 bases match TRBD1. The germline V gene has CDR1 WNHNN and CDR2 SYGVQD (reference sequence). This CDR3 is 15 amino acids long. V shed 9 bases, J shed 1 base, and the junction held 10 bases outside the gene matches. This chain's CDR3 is CASSGRGPGNTEAFF. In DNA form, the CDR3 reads TGCGCCAGTTCTGGCAGGGGGCCCGGGAACACTGAAGCTTTCTTT.

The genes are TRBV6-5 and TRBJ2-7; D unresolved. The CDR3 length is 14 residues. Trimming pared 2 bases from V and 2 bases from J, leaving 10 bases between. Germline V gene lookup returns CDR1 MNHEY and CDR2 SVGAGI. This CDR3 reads CASSYGNRAYEQYF. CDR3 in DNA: TGTGCCAGCAGTTACGGCAACAGAGCCTACGAGCAGTACTTC.

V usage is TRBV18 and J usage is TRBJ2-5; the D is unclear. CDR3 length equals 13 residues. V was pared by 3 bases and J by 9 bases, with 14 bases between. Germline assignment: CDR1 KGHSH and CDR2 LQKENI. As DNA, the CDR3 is TGTGCCAGCTCACCGCCTATATTGGAAGCCCAGTACTTC. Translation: CASSPPILEAQYF.

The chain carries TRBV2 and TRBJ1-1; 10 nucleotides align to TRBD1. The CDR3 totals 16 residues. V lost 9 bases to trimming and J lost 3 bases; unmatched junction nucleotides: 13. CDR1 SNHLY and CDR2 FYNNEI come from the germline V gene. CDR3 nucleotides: TGTGCCAGGGAAGGACAGGGGGGGTTTTTGTACACTGAAGCTTTCTTT. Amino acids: CAREGQGGFLYTEAFF.

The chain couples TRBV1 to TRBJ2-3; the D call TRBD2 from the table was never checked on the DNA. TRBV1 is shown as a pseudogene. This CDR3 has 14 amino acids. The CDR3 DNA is TGCACCAGCAGCCAAGGTCCCGTCACAGATACGCAGTATTTT. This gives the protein CTSSQGPVTDTQYF.

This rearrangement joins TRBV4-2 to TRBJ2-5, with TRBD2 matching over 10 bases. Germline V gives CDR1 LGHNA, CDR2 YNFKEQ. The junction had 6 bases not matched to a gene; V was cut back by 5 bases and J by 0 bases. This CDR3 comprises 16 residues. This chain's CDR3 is CASSSTSGTNQETQYF. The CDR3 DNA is TGTGCCAGCAGCTCCACTAGCGGGACAAACCAAGAGACCCAGTACTTC.

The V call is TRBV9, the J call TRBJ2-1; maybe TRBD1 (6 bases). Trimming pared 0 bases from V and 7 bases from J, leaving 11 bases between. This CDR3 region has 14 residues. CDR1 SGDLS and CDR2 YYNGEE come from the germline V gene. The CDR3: CASSVEQGRNEQFF. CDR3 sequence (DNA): TGTGCCAGCAGCGTAGAGCAGGGGCGGAATGAGCAGTTCTTC. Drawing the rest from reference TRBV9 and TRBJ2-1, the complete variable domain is DSGVTQTPKHLITATGQRVTLRCSPRSGDLSVYWYQQSLDQGLQFLIQYYNGEERAKGNILERFSAQQFPDLHSELNLSSLELGDSALYFCASSVEQGRNEQFFGPGTRLTVL.